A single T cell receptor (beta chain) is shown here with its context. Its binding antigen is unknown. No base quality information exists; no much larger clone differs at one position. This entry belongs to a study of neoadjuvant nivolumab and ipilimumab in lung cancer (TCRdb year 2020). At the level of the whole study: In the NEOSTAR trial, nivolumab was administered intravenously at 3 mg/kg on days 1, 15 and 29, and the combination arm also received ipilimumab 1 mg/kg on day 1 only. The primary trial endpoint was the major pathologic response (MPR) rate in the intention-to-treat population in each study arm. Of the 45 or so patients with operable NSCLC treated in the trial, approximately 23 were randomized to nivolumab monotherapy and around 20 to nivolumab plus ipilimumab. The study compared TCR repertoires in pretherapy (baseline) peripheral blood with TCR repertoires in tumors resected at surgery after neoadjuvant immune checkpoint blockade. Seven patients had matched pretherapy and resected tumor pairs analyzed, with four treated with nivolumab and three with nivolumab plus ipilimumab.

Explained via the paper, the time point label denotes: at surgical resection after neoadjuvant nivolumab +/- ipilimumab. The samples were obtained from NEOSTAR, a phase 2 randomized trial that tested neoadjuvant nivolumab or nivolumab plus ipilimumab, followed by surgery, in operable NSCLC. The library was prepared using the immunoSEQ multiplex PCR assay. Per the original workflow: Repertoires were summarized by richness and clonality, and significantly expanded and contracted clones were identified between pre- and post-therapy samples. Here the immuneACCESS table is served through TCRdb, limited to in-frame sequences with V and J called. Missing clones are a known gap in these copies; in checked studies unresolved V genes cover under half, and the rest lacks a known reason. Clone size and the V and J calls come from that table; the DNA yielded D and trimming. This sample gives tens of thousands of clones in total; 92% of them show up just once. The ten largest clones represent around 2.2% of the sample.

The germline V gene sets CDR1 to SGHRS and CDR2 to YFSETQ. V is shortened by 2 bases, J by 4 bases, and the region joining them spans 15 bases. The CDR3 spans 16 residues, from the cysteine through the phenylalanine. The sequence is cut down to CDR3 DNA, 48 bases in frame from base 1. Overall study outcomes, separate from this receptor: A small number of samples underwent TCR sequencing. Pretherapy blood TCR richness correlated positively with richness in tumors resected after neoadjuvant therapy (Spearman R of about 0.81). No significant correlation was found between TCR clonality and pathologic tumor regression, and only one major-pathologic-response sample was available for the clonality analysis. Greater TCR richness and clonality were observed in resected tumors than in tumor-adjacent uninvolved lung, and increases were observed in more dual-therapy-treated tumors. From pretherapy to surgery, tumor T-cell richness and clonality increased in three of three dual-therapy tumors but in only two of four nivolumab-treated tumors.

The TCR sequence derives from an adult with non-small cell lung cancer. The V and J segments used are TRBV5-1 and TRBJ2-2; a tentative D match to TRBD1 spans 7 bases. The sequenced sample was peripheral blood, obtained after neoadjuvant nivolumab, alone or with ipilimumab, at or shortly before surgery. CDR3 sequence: CASSLQAGQLTGELFF. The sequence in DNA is TGCGCCAGCAGCTTACAGGCGGGACAGCTCACCGGGGAGCTGTTTTTT.